This T cell receptor (beta chain) was retrieved from a study of beta chain features in type 1 diabetes. Study in general: The patients were much like the healthy donors in age, gender and cell yields.

V lost 1 base, J lost 12 bases, and 16 bases lay in between. Germline V gives CDR1 SGHVS, CDR2 FQNEAQ. The CDR3 has 14 amino acids. Overall study results and limits: A moderate, significant TCRB CDR3 shortening appeared in type 1 diabetes across four CD4+ subsets. It was possible that PCR favored shorter templates, equally so in patients and controls. TCRB repertoires of naive, central memory and Treg cells appeared more similar among patients than among healthy donors.

Isolated RNA was reverse transcribed in full, so expressed TCRB transcripts were sequenced. TCRdb's copy holds only in-frame clones and misses some; the assay was immunoSEQ multiplex PCR. The sample yields approximately 730,000 clones, around an eighth seen once. This clone was observed a few times. The antigen is undetermined. The sample comprised naive CD4+ T cells from blood. The chain links TRBV7-8 to TRBJ2-1; D remains ambiguous. The source is a young man with type 1 diabetes. The CDR3 sequence: CASSLGSSQLSQFF. The CDR3 bases are TGTGCCAGCAGCTTAGGGTCTAGTCAGTTGTCGCAGTTCTTC.